A selection of T cell receptor beta chains follows, all from one sample in a study of siplizumab effects on memory and regulatory T cells. The data were produced by immunoSEQ multiplex PCR, yet TCRdb's version contains in-frame clones alone and is incomplete. The table lists tens of thousands of clones, about 98% of them singletons, with approximately 1.1% in the top ten. Specimen: naive CD8+ T cells sorted from blood. The receptors originated from a human donor in good health. Both conserved end residues are part of each CDR3. Each record gives: V gene, J gene, clone size, D gene, CDR3 protein. A D gene is named only where the DNA matches it firmly. Some rows mark clone size as missing; the rest say once, few, many or name a class of expanded clone.

v_gene: TRBV30; j_gene: TRBJ1-2; abundance: -; d_gene: -; CDR3aa: CAYRPWQQHNYGYTF
v_gene: TRBV7-9; j_gene: TRBJ2-7; abundance: -; d_gene: -; CDR3aa: CASSSRGPGLSYEQYF
v_gene: TRBV7-3; j_gene: TRBJ1-6; abundance: -; d_gene: TRBD1; CDR3aa: CASSLKDRERGSPLHF
v_gene: TRBV15; j_gene: TRBJ2-3; abundance: -; d_gene: TRBD2; CDR3aa: CATKASGGISDTQYF
v_gene: TRBV5-6; j_gene: TRBJ1-1; abundance: -; d_gene: -; CDR3aa: CASSRGGQAFF
v_gene: TRBV4-1; j_gene: TRBJ2-7; abundance: -; d_gene: -; CDR3aa: CASSQKWTGESSYEQYF
v_gene: TRBV5-1; j_gene: TRBJ2-7; abundance: -; d_gene: -; CDR3aa: CASSKIGDEQYF
v_gene: TRBV11-2; j_gene: TRBJ2-7; abundance: -; d_gene: TRBD2; CDR3aa: CASSSGAGGPEEQYF
v_gene: TRBV4-3; j_gene: TRBJ1-5; abundance: -; d_gene: -; CDR3aa: CASSLFRASNQPQHF
v_gene: TRBV27; j_gene: TRBJ1-1; abundance: -; d_gene: -; CDR3aa: CASSEVEANEAFF
v_gene: TRBV28; j_gene: TRBJ2-7; abundance: once; d_gene: TRBD2; CDR3aa: CASSPRTGGASYEQYF
v_gene: TRBV2; j_gene: TRBJ1-1; abundance: -; d_gene: -; CDR3aa: CASKDPGGRNTEAFF
v_gene: TRBV28; j_gene: TRBJ1-1; abundance: -; d_gene: -; CDR3aa: CASSTITNTEAFF
v_gene: TRBV20-1; j_gene: TRBJ1-1; abundance: -; d_gene: -; CDR3aa: CSATYLEAFF
v_gene: TRBV7-3; j_gene: TRBJ2-1; abundance: -; d_gene: TRBD2; CDR3aa: CASSAGLAEQFF
v_gene: TRBV29-1; j_gene: TRBJ2-1; abundance: -; d_gene: -; CDR3aa: CSVPTGNEQFF
v_gene: TRBV19; j_gene: TRBJ2-3; abundance: -; d_gene: TRBD2; CDR3aa: CASSIRLAGGTSTDTQYF
v_gene: TRBV27; j_gene: TRBJ2-7; abundance: -; d_gene: -; CDR3aa: CASSLSDSSYEQYF
v_gene: TRBV5-1; j_gene: TRBJ2-1; abundance: -; d_gene: -; CDR3aa: CASSLYSIAYNEQFF
v_gene: TRBV19; j_gene: TRBJ2-7; abundance: once; d_gene: TRBD1; CDR3aa: CASSIVGRGISYEQYF
v_gene: TRBV2; j_gene: TRBJ1-4; abundance: -; d_gene: TRBD1; CDR3aa: CASQSGQTYEKLFF
v_gene: TRBV21-1; j_gene: TRBJ2-5; abundance: -; d_gene: -; CDR3aa: CASSNGILYPRETQYF
v_gene: TRBV27; j_gene: TRBJ2-2; abundance: -; d_gene: -; CDR3aa: CASSSLDTFTGELFF
v_gene: TRBV4-1; j_gene: TRBJ2-1; abundance: -; d_gene: -; CDR3aa: CASSQDINEQFF
v_gene: TRBV27; j_gene: TRBJ2-1; abundance: -; d_gene: TRBD2; CDR3aa: CASSLGAGGRNEQFF
v_gene: TRBV28; j_gene: TRBJ2-7; abundance: -; d_gene: -; CDR3aa: CASSLGSDGTYEQYF
v_gene: TRBV19; j_gene: TRBJ2-5; abundance: -; d_gene: TRBD1; CDR3aa: CASSPGTGAQETQYF
v_gene: TRBV7-6; j_gene: TRBJ2-1; abundance: -; d_gene: -; CDR3aa: CASSPYSLDEQFF
v_gene: TRBV29-1; j_gene: TRBJ2-5; abundance: -; d_gene: TRBD2; CDR3aa: CSVEGLAGGLAETQYF
v_gene: TRBV15; j_gene: TRBJ1-1; abundance: -; d_gene: -; CDR3aa: CATSIYREMNTEAFF
v_gene: TRBV7-2; j_gene: TRBJ2-1; abundance: -; d_gene: -; CDR3aa: CASSLLSGEQFF
v_gene: TRBV7-2; j_gene: TRBJ1-5; abundance: -; d_gene: -; CDR3aa: CASSNSGNQPQHF
v_gene: TRBV2; j_gene: TRBJ2-2; abundance: -; d_gene: -; CDR3aa: CASSEPRDVNTGELFF
v_gene: TRBV27; j_gene: TRBJ1-6; abundance: -; d_gene: -; CDR3aa: CASSFVRSGSYNSPLHF
v_gene: TRBV5-1; j_gene: TRBJ1-5; abundance: -; d_gene: -; CDR3aa: CASSPIGEGLGPQHF
v_gene: TRBV14; j_gene: TRBJ2-5; abundance: -; d_gene: TRBD2; CDR3aa: CASSHPQRTSWEGETQYF